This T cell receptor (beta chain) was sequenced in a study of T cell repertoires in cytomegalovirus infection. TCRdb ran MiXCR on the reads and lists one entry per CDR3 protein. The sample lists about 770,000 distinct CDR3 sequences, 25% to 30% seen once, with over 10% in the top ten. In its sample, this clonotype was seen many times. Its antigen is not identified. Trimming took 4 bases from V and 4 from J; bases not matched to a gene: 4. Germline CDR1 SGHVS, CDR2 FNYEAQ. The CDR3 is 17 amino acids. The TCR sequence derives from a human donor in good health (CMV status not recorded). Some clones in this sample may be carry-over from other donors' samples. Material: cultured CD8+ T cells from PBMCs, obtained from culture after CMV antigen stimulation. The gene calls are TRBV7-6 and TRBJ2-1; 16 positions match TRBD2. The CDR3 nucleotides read TGTGCCAGCAGCTCCCCGGGACTAGCGGGGGGGTACAATGAGCAGTTCTTC. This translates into CASSSPGLAGGYNEQFF.